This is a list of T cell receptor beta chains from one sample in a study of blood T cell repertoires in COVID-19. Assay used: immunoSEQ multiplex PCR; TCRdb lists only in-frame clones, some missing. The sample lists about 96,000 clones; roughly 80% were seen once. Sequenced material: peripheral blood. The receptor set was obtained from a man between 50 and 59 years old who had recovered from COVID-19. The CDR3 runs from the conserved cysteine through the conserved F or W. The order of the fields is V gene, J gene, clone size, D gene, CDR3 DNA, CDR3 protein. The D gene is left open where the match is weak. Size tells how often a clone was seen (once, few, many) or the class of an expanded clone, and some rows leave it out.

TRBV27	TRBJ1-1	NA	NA	TGTGCCAGCAGTTTATGGGGGGTTAACACTGAAGCTTTCTTT	CASSLWGVNTEAFF
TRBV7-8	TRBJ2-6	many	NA	TGTGCCAGCAGCTTAATCGGTGGCTCTGGGGCCAACGTCCTGACTTTC	CASSLIGGSGANVLTF
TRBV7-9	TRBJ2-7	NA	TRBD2	TGTGCCAGCAGCTTCGGGGGGGCCTCCTACGAGCAGTACTTC	CASSFGGASYEQYF
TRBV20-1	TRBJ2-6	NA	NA	TGCAGTGCTAGTGACCCGACAGGAAAGCCCCCTGGGGCCAACGTCCTGACTTTC	CSASDPTGKPPGANVLTF
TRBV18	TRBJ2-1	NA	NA	TGTGCCAGCTCACCCGGCCAGGGTATGTACAATGAGCAGTTCTTC	CASSPGQGMYNEQFF
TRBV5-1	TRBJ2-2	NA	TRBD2	TGCGCCAGCAGCTTGGACGGAGCGGGAACCGGGGAGCTGTTTTTT	CASSLDGAGTGELFF
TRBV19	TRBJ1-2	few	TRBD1	TGTGCCAGCCAGGGGACAGGGTTAAACTATGGCTACACCTTC	CASQGTGLNYGYTF
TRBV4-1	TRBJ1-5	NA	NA	TGCGCCCGCCGCCGAGGGGGGGATAGCAATCAGCCCCAGCATTTT	CARRRGGDSNQPQHF
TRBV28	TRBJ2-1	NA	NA	TGTGCCAGCAGTCAAGGGGCCCTTTCCTACAATGAGCAGTTCTTC	CASSQGALSYNEQFF
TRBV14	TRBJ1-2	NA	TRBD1	TGTGCCAGCAGCCGCCGGGACAGAGGCTATGGCTACACCTTC	CASSRRDRGYGYTF
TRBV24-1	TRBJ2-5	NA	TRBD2	TGTGCCACCAGTGATCTGAGGACTAGCGGGAGGAGTGAGACCCAGTACTTC	CATSDLRTSGRSETQYF
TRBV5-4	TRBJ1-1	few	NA	TGTGCCAGCAGCCAAGGGGCTGAAGCTTTCTTT	CASSQGAEAFF
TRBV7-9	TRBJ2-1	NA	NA	TGTGCCAGCAGTTTAAGAGGGCCTAGCTACAATGAGCAGTTCTTC	CASSLRGPSYNEQFF
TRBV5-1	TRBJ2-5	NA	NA	TGCGCCAGCAAGCTTGTCGGGGTTGAGACCCAGTACTTC	CASKLVGVETQYF
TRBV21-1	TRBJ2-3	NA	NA	TGTGCCAGCAGCAAGCGACAGGGGCCCGCCACAGATACGCAGTATTTT	CASSKRQGPATDTQYF
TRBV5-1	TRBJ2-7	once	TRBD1	TGCGCCAGCAGCAAACGGACAGGGGGCTTAGAAGAGCAGTACTTC	CASSKRTGGLEEQYF
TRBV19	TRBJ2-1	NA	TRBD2	TGTGCCAGTAGTAGGCGAGCGGGAGGCCTGCGGAATGAGCAGTTCTTC	CASSRRAGGLRNEQFF
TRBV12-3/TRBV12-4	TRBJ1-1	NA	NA	TGTGCCAGCATCCTGGGGGGGATTGAAGCTTTCTTT	CASILGGIEAFF
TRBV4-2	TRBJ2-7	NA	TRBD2	TGTGCCAGCAGCCCCCAGACTAGCGGGGGATACGAGCAGTACTTC	CASSPQTSGGYEQYF
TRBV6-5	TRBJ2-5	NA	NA	TGTGCCAGCTGGGGGGGGCGTGGAGAGACCCAGTACTTC	CASWGGRGETQYF
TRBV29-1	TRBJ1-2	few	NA	TGCAGCGTGGGACACAGGGATGGTGAGGGCTACACCTTC	CSVGHRDGEGYTF
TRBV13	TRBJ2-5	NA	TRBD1	TGTGCCAGCAGCTATCGACAGGGCCACCTTAACCAAGAGACCCAGTACTTC	CASSYRQGHLNQETQYF
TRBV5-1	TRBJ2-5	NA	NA	TGCGCCAGCAGCTTCCTAACGGACCAAGAGACCCAGTACTTC	CASSFLTDQETQYF
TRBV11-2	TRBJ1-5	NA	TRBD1	TGTGCCAGCAGCTTTAACAGGGGACAGCCCCAGCATTTT	CASSFNRGQPQHF
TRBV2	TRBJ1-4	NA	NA	TGTGCCAGCAGTCAAGGGAGAAGTAATGAAAAACTGTTTTTT	CASSQGRSNEKLFF
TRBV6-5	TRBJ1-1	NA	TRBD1	TGTGCCAGCAGTTCGCAGGGGGCCATGAACACTGAAGCTTTCTTT	CASSSQGAMNTEAFF
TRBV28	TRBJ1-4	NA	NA	TGTGCCAGCAGTTCTCCGGGTGGGACTAATGAAAAACTGTTTTTT	CASSSPGGTNEKLFF
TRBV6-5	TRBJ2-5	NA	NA	TGTGCCAGCACTCACCCGGAACTAAGGCAAGAGACCCAGTACTTC	CASTHPELRQETQYF
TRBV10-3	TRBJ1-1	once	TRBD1	TGTGCCATCAGCAGACAGGGGGCGAACACTGAAGCTTTCTTT	CAISRQGANTEAFF
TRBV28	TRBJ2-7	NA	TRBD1	TGTGCCAGCAGCCTAAAACAGGGGGATTACGAGCAGTACTTC	CASSLKQGDYEQYF
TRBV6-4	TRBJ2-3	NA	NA	TGTGCCAGCAGTGACTCTGCGGGAGATACGCAGTATTTT	CASSDSAGDTQYF
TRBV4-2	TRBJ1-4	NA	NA	TGTGCCAGCAGCCCTACCGGGACTAATGAAAAACTGTTTTTT	CASSPTGTNEKLFF
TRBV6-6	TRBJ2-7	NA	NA	TGTGCCAGCAGTGCCCCGACAGGCTCCTACGAGCAGTACTTC	CASSAPTGSYEQYF
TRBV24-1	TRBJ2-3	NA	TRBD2	TGTGCCACCAGTGCCGGTAGCGGGGCCATTGATACGCAGTATTTT	CATSAGSGAIDTQYF
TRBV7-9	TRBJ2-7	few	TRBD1	TGTGCCAGCAGCTTGGGACAGGGGGTAAGCTACGAGCAGTACTTC	CASSLGQGVSYEQYF
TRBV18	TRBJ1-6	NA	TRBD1	TGTGCCAGCTCACAACAGGGGAATAATTCACCCCTCCACTTT	CASSQQGNNSPLHF
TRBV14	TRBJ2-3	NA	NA	TGTGCCAGCAGCCGCCAATTAGCTAGCACAGATACGCAGTATTTT	CASSRQLASTDTQYF
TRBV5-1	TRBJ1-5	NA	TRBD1	TGCGCCAGCAGCTTGGGCGCGGGGACAGGGGGAAATCAGCCCCAGCATTTT	CASSLGAGTGGNQPQHF
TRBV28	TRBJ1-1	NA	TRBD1	TGTGCCACTAAGGGACAGGACACTGAAGCTTTCTTT	CATKGQDTEAFF
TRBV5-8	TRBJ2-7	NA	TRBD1	TGTGCCAGCAGCTTGGTCGCAGGGGGCTACGAGCAGTACTTC	CASSLVAGGYEQYF
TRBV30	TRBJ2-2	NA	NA	TGTGCCTGGAGATTCTCCGGGGCCGGGGAGCTGTTTTTT	CAWRFSGAGELFF
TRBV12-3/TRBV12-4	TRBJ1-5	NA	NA	TGTGCCAGCAGGAATATCGGTCAGCCCCAGCATTTT	CASRNIGQPQHF
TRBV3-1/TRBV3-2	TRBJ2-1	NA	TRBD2	TGTGCCAGCAGCCGAGGACTAGCGGGGAACAATGAGCAGTTCTTC	CASSRGLAGNNEQFF
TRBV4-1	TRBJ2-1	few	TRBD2	TGCGCCAGCAGCGAAGGTGGAGCGGGGAGCTCCTACAATGAGCAGTTCTTC	CASSEGGAGSSYNEQFF
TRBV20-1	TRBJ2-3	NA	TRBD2	TGCAGTGCTAGTGACAGACTAGCGAGAGGAGGCGATACGCAGTATTTT	CSASDRLARGGDTQYF
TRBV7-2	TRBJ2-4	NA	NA	TGTGCCAGCTCAGGCGGGGTTTCGGGCATTCAGTACTTC	CASSGGVSGIQYF
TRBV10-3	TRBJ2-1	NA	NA	TGTGCCATCAGTGAGCCTAGCGCTAAGAGCTCCTACAATGAGCAGTTCTTC	CAISEPSAKSSYNEQFF
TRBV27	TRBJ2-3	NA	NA	TGTGCCAGCAGTTTTCGCGTCTATAGCACAGATACGCAGTATTTT	CASSFRVYSTDTQYF
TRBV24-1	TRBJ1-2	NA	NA	TGTGCCACCAGTGATCTGGACAACTTAGGCTACACCTTC	CATSDLDNLGYTF
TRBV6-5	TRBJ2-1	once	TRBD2	TGTGCCAGCTCAACGGGACTAGCGGGAGGCAATGAGCAGTTCTTC	CASSTGLAGGNEQFF
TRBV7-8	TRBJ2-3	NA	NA	TGTGCCAGCAGCGCGGGATCGAAGGGAGATACGCAGTATTTT	CASSAGSKGDTQYF
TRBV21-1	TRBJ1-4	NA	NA	TGTGCCAGGAGTTCCAGTCAACGGGGTGAAAAACTGTTTTTT	CARSSSQRGEKLFF
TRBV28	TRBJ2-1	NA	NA	TGTGCCAGCAGTTTTTCACAGGGAAACAATGAGCAGTTCTTC	CASSFSQGNNEQFF
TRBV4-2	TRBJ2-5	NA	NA	TGTGCCAGCAGCCAAGATCCAGGGAATCAAGAGACCCAGTACTTC	CASSQDPGNQETQYF
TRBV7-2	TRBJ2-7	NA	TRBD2	TGTGCCAGCAGCTTCGGGGGACTAGCGGGGTCCTACGAGCAGTACTTC	CASSFGGLAGSYEQYF
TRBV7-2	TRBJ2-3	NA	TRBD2	TGTGCCAGCACCCTAGGGCTAAGCGGGAGGGGAGGAGATACGCAGTATTTT	CASTLGLSGRGGDTQYF
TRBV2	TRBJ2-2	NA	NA	TGTGCCAGCACTCGGGAGTTGAACACCGGGGAGCTGTTTTTT	CASTRELNTGELFF